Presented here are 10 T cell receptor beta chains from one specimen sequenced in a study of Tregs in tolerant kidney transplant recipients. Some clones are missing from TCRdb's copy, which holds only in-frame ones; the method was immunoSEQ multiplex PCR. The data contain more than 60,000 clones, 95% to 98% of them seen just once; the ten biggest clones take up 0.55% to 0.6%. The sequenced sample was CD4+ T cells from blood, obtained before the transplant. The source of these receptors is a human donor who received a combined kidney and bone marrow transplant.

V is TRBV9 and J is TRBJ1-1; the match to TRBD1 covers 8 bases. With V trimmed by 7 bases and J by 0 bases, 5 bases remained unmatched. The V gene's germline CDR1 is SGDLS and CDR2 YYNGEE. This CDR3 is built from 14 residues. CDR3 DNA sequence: TGTGCCAGCCAGGACAGGGTGATGAACACTGAAGCTTTCTTT. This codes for CASQDRVMNTEAFF. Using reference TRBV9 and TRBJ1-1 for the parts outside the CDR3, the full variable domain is DSGVTQTPKHLITATGQRVTLRCSPRSGDLSVYWYQQSLDQGLQFLIQYYNGEERAKGNILERFSAQQFPDLHSELNLSSLELGDSALYFCASQDRVMNTEAFFGQGTRLTVV.

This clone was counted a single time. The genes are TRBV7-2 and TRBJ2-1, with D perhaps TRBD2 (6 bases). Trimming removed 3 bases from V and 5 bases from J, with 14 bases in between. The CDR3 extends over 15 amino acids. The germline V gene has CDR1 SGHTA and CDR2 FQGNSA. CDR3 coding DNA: TGTGCCAGCAGCTTGAGGAGGGAACTGCACAATGAGCAGTTCTTC. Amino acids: CASSLRRELHNEQFF.

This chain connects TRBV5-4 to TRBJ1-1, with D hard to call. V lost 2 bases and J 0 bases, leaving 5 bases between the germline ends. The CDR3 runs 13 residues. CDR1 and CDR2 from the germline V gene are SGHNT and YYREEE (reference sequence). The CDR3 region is CASSLYLNTEAFF. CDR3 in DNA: TGTGCCAGCAGCTTATACTTGAACACTGAAGCTTTCTTT.

This CDR3 reads CAGKGVGISGANVLTF. The CDR3 nucleotides read TGTGCCGGGAAGGGGGTGGGAATCTCTGGGGCCAACGTCCTGACTTTC. J is TRBJ2-6 and V is TRBV2; a weak D match, TRBD1 (6 bases). Per germline, CDR1 SNHLY and CDR2 FYNNEI. The V gene lost 11 bases and the J gene lost 0 bases, with 17 bases spanning the gap. This CDR3 has 16 amino acids.

The CDR3 is CASSHLTWGEGPNEQFF. CDR3 sequence (DNA): TGCGCCAGCAGCCACTTAACGTGGGGGGAGGGCCCAAATGAGCAGTTCTTC. This chain joins TRBV4-1 and TRBJ2-1; 7 bases agree with TRBD2. The CDR3 runs to 17 residues. Germline trimming cut 3 bases from V and 7 bases from J; bases unmatched to any gene: 15. Germline V gene sequence: CDR1 MGHRA, CDR2 YSYEKL.

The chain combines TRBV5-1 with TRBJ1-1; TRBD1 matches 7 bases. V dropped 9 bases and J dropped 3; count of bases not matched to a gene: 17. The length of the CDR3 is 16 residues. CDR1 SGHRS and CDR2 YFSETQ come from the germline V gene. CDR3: CATRSLDRPPDTEAFF. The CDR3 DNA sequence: TGCGCCACCCGATCTTTGGACAGGCCTCCGGACACTGAAGCTTTCTTT.

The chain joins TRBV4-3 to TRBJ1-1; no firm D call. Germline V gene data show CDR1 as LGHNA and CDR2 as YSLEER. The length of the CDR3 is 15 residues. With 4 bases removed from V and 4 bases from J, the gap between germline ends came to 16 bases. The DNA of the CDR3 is TGCGCCAGCAGCCGGGAGGCGGGAGGGAGCACTGAAGCTTTCTTT. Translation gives CASSREAGGSTEAFF.

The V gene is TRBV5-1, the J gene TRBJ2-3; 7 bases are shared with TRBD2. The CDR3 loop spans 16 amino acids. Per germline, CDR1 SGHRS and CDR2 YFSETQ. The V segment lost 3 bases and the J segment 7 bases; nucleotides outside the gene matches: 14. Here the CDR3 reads CASSSGDYVFGNTQYF. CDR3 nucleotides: TGCGCCAGCAGCTCGGGGGACTATGTCTTTGGAAATACGCAGTATTTT.

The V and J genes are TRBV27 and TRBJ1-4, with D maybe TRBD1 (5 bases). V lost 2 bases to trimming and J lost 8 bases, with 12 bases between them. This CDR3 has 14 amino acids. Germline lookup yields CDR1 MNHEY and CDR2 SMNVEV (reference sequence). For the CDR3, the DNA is TGTGCCAGCAGTTTAAAAGGGGCCGGCGAAAAACTGTTTTTT. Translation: CASSLKGAGEKLFF.

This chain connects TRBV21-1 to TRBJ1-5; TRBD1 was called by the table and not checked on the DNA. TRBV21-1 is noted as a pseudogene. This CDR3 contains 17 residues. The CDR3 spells CASSKALADSNNQPQHF. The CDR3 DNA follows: TGTGCCAGCAGCAAAGCGCTTGCGGACAGCAACAATCAGCCCCAGCATTTT.